This passage covers 13 T cell receptor beta chains from one sample sequenced in a study of blood T cells in healthy people across ages. Primed by a sample-barcoded 5' primer and a J-beta primer mix, a second PCR proceeded for roughly 7 to 11 cycles. A single record per CDR3 protein comes from TCRdb applying MiXCR to the 5' RACE reads. The table records 1.5 million to 2 million distinct CDR3 sequences, approximately 50% of them present only once. Sequencing used blood. Source of these receptors: a woman in her 40s in good health.

V usage is TRBV4-2 and J usage is TRBJ2-1; weak D call: TRBD2 (6 bases). Trimming took 1 base from V and 13 from J, leaving 32 bases between them. This CDR3 is built from 19 residues. From germline, CDR1 is LGHNA and CDR2 YNFKEQ. The CDR3 spells CASSQGLAPGRSLQETQFF. The CDR3 DNA follows: TGTGCCAGCAGCCAAGGTCTAGCGCCGGGACGGAGCCTTCAAGAGACCCAGTTCTTC.

This clonotype was seen a handful of times. V is TRBV28 and J is TRBJ2-7; 7 bases line up with TRBD2. Germline V CDR1 and CDR2: MDHEN, SYDVKM. The CDR3 loop spans 14 amino acids. The junction had 11 bases not matched to a gene; V was cut back by 8 bases and J by 4 bases. This chain's CDR3 is CASHEGGRGYEQYF. The CDR3 DNA reads TGTGCCAGCCATGAGGGAGGGCGCGGATACGAGCAGTACTTC.

About this clonotype itself: The junction does not match germline at one end; this may be a read error. CDR3 bases: TGTGCCAGCAGTTCAGGGACACAAGAGACCCAGTGCTTC. This translates into CASSSGTQETQCF. The chain combines TRBV6-6 with TRBJ2-4, with D perhaps TRBD1 (6 bases). Germline V gene sequence: CDR1 MNHNY, CDR2 SVGAGI (reference sequence). CDR3 length: 13 amino acids.

This chain uses TRBV20-1 with TRBJ2-7; TRBD2 matches 12 bases. The CDR3 sequence is 21 residues long. Per the germline V gene, CDR1 is DFQATT and CDR2 is SNEGSKA (reference sequence). Losses at the gene ends were 3 bases for V and 4 bases for J; bases not matched to a gene: 25. CDR3 protein: CSARRGGQIPGLAGPLYEQYF. The CDR3 coding sequence is TGCAGTGCTAGGAGGGGGGGCCAAATCCCGGGACTAGCGGGCCCTCTTTACGAGCAGTACTTC.

The CDR3 sequence: CASSPAVREHTDTQYF. The CDR3 nucleotides are TGTGCCAGCTCACCAGCGGTTCGAGAACACACAGATACGCAGTATTTT. J is TRBJ2-3 and V is TRBV18; D unclear. V was cut by 2 bases and J by 2 bases, with 14 bases left in between. The CDR3 is 16 residues long. Germline CDR1 reads KGHSH; CDR2 reads LQKENI.

This clonotype was recorded a few times. Since a much larger clone is just one base distant, this may be a read error. The genes are TRBV5-1 and TRBJ2-5; TRBD2 matches at 8 bases. This CDR3 has 15 amino acids. Germline V lookup: CDR1 SGHRS, CDR2 YFSETQ. Losses at the gene ends were 5 bases for V and 11 bases for J; bases not matched to a gene: 17. The CDR3 nucleotides are TGCGCCAGCAGAGAGTCCGCGGGGGGAGCGGATGAGCAGTACTTC. Translation: CASRESAGGADEQYF.

A word on this clonotype: A much larger clone lies a single base off, so this may be a read error. The chain links TRBV29-1 to TRBJ2-5; TRBD2 might be the D (6 bases). The end of the DNA fits TRBJ2-7 better, so the J call may be wrong. CDR1 SQVTM and CDR2 ANQGSEA come from the germline V gene. This CDR3 comprises 11 residues. CDR3 amino acids: CSVKDGGEQYF. In DNA, the CDR3 is TGCAGCGTTAAAGACGGGGGCGAGCAGTACTTC.

The V call is TRBV6-5, the J call TRBJ1-2, with 9 positions matching TRBD1. This CDR3 comprises 17 residues. With V trimmed by 5 bases and J by 5 bases, 15 bases remained unmatched. Germline values: CDR1 MNHEY, CDR2 SVGAGI. The CDR3: CASSLLLIGQGNYGYTF. CDR3 DNA sequence: TGTGCCAGCAGTCTACTACTAATCGGACAGGGGAATTATGGCTACACCTTC.

This clonotype was counted a few times. This chain joins TRBV6-1 and TRBJ2-7; no reliable D call. The CDR3 runs 13 residues. The germline V gene has CDR1 MNHNS and CDR2 SASEGT. The V end was cut by 2 bases, the J end by 3 bases, with 8 bases between. The CDR3 here is CASSEPGSYEQYF. The DNA for the CDR3 is TGTGCCAGCAGTGAACCTGGCAGCTACGAGCAGTACTTC.

The J gene is TRBJ2-5, the V gene TRBV6-5, with a weak D call TRBD1 (5 bases). The ends were cut back, 2 bases at V and 10 bases at J, with 8 bases in the middle. The length of the CDR3 is 11 residues. Germline CDR1 and CDR2: MNHEY and SVGAGI. The CDR3 DNA follows: TGTGCCAGCAGTTACCAAGGGGTCCAGTACTTC. Encoded protein: CASSYQGVQYF.

V usage is TRBV29-1 and J usage is TRBJ2-3; D is undetermined. V was trimmed by 0 bases and J by 0 bases, leaving 10 bases between them. There are 15 residues in the CDR3. Germline values: CDR1 SQVTM, CDR2 ANQGSEA. The CDR3 loop reads CSVEESTLSTDTQYF. The CDR3 region has the DNA TGCAGCGTTGAAGAATCCACCCTAAGCACAGATACGCAGTATTTT.

The V gene is TRBV28, the J gene TRBJ2-7; D gene unclear. The V and J ends lost 7 bases and 2 bases respectively, with 12 bases between them. CDR1 and CDR2 from the germline V gene are MDHEN and SYDVKM. CDR3 length: 13 residues. CDR3 nucleotide sequence: TGTGCCAGCAACCTCATGGGGACCTACGAGCAGTACTTC. Protein: CASNLMGTYEQYF. Full variable domain (rest looked up from reference TRBV28 and TRBJ2-7): DVKVTQSSRYLVKRTGEKVFLECVQDMDHENMFWYRQDPGLGLRLIYFSYDVKMKEKGDIPEGYSVSREKKERFSLILESASTNQTSMYLCASNLMGTYEQYFGPGTRLTVT.

The chain recombines TRBV10-3 with TRBJ1-2, with a possible D match to TRBD1 (5 bases). The CDR3 is 14 amino acids. CDR1 is ENHRY and CDR2 is SYGVKD in the germline V gene. CDR3 region: CATRLGGEGYGYTF. The CDR3 DNA sequence: TGTGCTACACGGTTGGGGGGTGAAGGCTATGGCTACACCTTC.